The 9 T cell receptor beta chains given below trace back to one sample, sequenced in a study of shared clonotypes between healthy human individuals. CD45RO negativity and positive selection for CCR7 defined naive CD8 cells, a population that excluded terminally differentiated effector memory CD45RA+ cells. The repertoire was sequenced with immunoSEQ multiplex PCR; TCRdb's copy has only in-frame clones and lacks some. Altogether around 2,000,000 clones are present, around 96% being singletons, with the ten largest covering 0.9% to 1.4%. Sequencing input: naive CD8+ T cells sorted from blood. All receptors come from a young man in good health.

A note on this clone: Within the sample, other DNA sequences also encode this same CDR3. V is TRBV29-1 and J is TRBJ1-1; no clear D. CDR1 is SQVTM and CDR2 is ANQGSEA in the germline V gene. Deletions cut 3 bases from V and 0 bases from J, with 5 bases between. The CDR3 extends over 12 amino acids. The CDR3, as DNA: TGCAGCGTTGAGGACCTGAACACTGAAGCTTTCTTT. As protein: CSVEDLNTEAFF.

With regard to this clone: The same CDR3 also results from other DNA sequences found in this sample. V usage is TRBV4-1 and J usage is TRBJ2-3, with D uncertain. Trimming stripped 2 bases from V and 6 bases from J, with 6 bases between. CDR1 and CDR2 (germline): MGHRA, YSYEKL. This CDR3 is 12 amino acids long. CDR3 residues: CASSQTGDTQYF. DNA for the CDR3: TGCGCCAGCAGCCAAACCGGGGATACGCAGTATTTT.

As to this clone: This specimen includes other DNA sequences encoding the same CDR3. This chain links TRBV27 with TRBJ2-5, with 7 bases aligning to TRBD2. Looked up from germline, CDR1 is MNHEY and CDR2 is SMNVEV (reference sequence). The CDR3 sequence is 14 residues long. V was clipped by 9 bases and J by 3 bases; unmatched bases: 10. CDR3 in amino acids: CASSLGGGEETQYF. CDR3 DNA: TGTGCCAGTTCGCTGGGGGGGGGAGAAGAGACCCAGTACTTC.

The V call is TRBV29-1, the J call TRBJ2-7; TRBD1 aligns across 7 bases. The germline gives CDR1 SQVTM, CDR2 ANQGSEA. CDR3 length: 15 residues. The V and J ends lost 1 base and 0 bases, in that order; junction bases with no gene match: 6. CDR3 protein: CSVEAPGQSSYEQYF. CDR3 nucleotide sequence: TGCAGCGTTGAAGCTCCGGGACAGAGCTCCTACGAGCAGTACTTC.

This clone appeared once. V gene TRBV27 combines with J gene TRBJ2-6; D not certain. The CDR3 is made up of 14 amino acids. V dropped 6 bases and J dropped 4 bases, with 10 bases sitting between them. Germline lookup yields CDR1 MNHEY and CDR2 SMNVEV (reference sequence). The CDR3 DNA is TGTGCCAGCAGGGAGCGTCTCGGGGCCAACGTCCTGACTTTC. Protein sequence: CASRERLGANVLTF.

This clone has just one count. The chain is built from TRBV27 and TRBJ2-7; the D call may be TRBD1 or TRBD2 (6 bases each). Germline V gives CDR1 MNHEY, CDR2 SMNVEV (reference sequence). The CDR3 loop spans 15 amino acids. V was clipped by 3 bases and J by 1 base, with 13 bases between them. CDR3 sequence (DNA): TGTGCCAGCAGTTTGGTGGGGGGCGCGTCCTACGAGCAGTACTTC. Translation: CASSLVGGASYEQYF.

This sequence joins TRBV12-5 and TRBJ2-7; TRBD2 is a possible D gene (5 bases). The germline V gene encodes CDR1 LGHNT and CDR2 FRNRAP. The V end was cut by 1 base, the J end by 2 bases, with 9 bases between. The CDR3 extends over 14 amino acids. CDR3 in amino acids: CASGLGWETYEQYF. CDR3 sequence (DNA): TGTGCTAGTGGTTTGGGATGGGAGACCTACGAGCAGTACTTC.

The CDR3 is CASRETSGTDTQYF. CDR3 nucleotides: TGTGCCAGCAGGGAGACTAGCGGCACAGATACGCAGTATTTT. The chain uses TRBV13 and TRBJ2-3; 8 nucleotides match TRBD2. V was clipped by 6 bases and J by 1 base; unmatched bases: 3. Per the germline V gene, CDR1 is PRHDT and CDR2 is FYEKMQ (reference sequence). This CDR3 contains 14 residues.

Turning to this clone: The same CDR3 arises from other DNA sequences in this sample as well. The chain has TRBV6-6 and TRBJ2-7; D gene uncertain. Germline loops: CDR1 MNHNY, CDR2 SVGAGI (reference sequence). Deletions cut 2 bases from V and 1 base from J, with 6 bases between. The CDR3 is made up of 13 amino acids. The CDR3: CASSYGQSYEQYF. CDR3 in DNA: TGTGCCAGCAGTTACGGCCAGTCCTACGAGCAGTACTTC.